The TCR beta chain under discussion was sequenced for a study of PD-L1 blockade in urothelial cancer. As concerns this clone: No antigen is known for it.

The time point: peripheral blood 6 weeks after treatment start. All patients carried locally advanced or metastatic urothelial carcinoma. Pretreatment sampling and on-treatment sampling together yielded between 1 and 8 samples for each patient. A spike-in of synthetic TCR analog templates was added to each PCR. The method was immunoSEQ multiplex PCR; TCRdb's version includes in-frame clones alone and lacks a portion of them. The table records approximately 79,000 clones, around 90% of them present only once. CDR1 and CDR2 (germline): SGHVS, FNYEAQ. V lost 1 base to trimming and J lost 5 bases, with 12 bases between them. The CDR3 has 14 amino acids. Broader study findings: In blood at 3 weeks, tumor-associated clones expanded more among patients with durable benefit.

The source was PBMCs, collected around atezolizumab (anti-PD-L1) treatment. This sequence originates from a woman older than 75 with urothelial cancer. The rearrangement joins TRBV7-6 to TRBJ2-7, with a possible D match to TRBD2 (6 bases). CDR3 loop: CASSLGLGSDEQYF. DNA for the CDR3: TGTGCCAGCAGCTTAGGACTAGGGTCGGACGAGCAGTACTTC.